This record looks at one TCR beta chain sequence and its context. These data come from a study of technical replicates of blood from several donors. Clones were sequenced by immunoSEQ multiplex PCR, and TCRdb holds only the in-frame ones, with some missing. Here the sample spans around 90,000 clones, around 94% being singletons. Trimming stripped 2 bases from V and 6 bases from J, with 8 bases between. The CDR3 covers 12 residues. Germline CDR1 is LNHNV and CDR2 is YYDKDF (reference sequence). The V and J genes are TRBV15 and TRBJ2-7, with D maybe TRBD2 (5 bases). The sequenced sample was T cells isolated from PBMCs. The clonotype was recovered from a human donor in good health. The DNA of the CDR3 is TGTGCCACCAGCAGACGCGGACTCGAGCAGTACTTC. It codes for CATSRRGLEQYF.